The 27 T cell receptor beta chains below all came from one sample that was sequenced in a study of PD-1 blockade in classical Hodgkin lymphoma. Some clones are missing from TCRdb's copy, which holds only in-frame ones; the method was immunoSEQ multiplex PCR. The table lists over 3,500 clones, 50% to 70% of them singletons. After autologous stem cell transplantation all patients relapsed, and prior brentuximab vedotin exposure differed between cohorts. Sequenced here: peripheral blood mononuclear cells (PBMCs), sampled at baseline. These receptors all stem from a human donor with classical Hodgkin lymphoma.

As concerns this clone: An end of the junction does not agree with germline; a read error may underlie this. This rearrangement joins TRBV5-1 to TRBJ2-1, with TRBD2 identical over 10 bases. Germline CDR1 reads SGHRS; CDR2 reads YFSETQ. The CDR3 extends over 14 amino acids. In nucleotides, the CDR3 is TGCGCCAGCAGCTTGGGGGAGCGGGGGGGCTATCGGGTCTTC. This encodes CASSLGERGGYRVF.

The chain recombines TRBV5-1 with TRBJ2-2; 7 bases are a match to TRBD1. This CDR3 contains 17 residues. Trimming cost V 3 bases and J 5 bases; bases outside gene matches: 13. Per germline, CDR1 SGHRS and CDR2 YFSETQ. This CDR3 reads CASSSGTASVGTGELFF. The CDR3 DNA reads as TGCGCCAGCAGCTCCGGGACAGCGAGTGTGGGAACCGGGGAGCTGTTTTTT.

This clone came up once. The gene calls are TRBV15 and TRBJ2-1, with TRBD2 identical over 7 bases. This CDR3 has 17 residues. CDR1 is LNHNV, CDR2 YYDKDF, per germline (reference sequence). V gave up 0 bases and J gave up 7 bases; unmatched junction bases: 12. The CDR3 reads CATSREASGVLGNEQFF. The CDR3 DNA follows: TGTGCCACCAGCAGAGAGGCTAGCGGTGTGTTAGGAAATGAGCAGTTCTTC.

This rearrangement joins TRBV2 to TRBJ1-2, with 11 positions matching TRBD1. Germline loops: CDR1 SNHLY, CDR2 FYNNEI. The CDR3 contains 14 residues. J gave up 1 base and V 8 bases, and 3 bases lay outside the gene matches. The CDR3 DNA follows: TGTGCCAGCCGGGGGACAGGGGGTAACTATGGCTACACCTTC. It is translated as CASRGTGGNYGYTF.

The rearrangement joins TRBV19 to TRBJ2-1; 11 nucleotides align to TRBD2. The CDR3 sequence is 15 residues long. J lost 12 bases, V lost 5 bases, and 12 bases had no gene match. The germline V gene has CDR1 LNHDA and CDR2 SQIVND (reference sequence). The CDR3 sequence: CASSVTSGSMEVQFF. The CDR3 bases are TGTGCCAGTAGTGTAACTAGCGGGAGCATGGAAGTGCAGTTCTTC.

This clone rates as medium-sized. J is TRBJ2-1 and V is TRBV19, with 9 positions matching TRBD2. This CDR3 comprises 15 residues. V dropped 4 bases and J dropped 1; count of bases not matched to a gene: 2. Germline V CDR1 and CDR2: LNHDA, SQIVND (reference sequence). The CDR3 nucleotides are TGTGCCAGTAGTACGACTAGCGGTTCCTACAATGAGCAGTTCTTC. Translated, it gives CASSTTSGSYNEQFF.

The chain is built from TRBV9 and TRBJ1-2, with TRBD1 matching 11 bases. After removal of 4 bases from V and 0 bases from J, the junction contained 8 bases not matched to a gene. The germline gives CDR1 SGDLS, CDR2 YYNGEE. CDR3 length: 17 residues. DNA of the CDR3: TGTGCCAGCAGCCCATCTGGGACAGGGGGAACTAACTATGGCTACACCTTC. Residues: CASSPSGTGGTNYGYTF.

J is TRBJ1-1 and V is TRBV5-1, with 7 bases lining up with TRBD1. The CDR3 extends over 14 amino acids. With 6 bases clipped from V and 1 base from J, the junction kept 6 bases outside the gene matches. The V gene's germline CDR1 is SGHRS and CDR2 YFSETQ. CDR3 DNA: TGCGCCAGCAAACAGGGGATCCCGAACACTGAAGCTTTCTTT. Protein sequence: CASKQGIPNTEAFF.

V is TRBV5-4 and J is TRBJ1-3; 12 bases map to TRBD1. Trimming removed 4 bases from V and 2 bases from J; junction bases left unmatched: 1. Germline lookup yields CDR1 SGHNT and CDR2 YYREEE (reference sequence). This CDR3 has 15 amino acids. In nucleotides, the CDR3 is TGTGCCAGCAGCGGGACAGGGGGCCCTGGAAACACCATATATTTT. Residues: CASSGTGGPGNTIYF. The whole variable domain, filled in from reference TRBV5-4 and TRBJ1-3, reads ETGVTQSPTHLIKTRGQQVTLRCSSQSGHNTVSWYQQALGQGPQFIFQYYREEENGRGNFPPRFSGLQFPNYSSELNVNALELDDSALYLCASSGTGGPGNTIYFGEGSWLTVV.

V and J are TRBV12-2 and TRBJ2-2. TRBV12-2 is a documented pseudogene. This CDR3 has 14 amino acids. CDR3 in DNA: TGTGCAAGTCGAAGGCAGAGGGGCTCCGGGGAGCTGTTTTTT. Translation: CASRRQRGSGELFF.

This chain joins TRBV11-3 and TRBJ2-7, with D perhaps matching TRBD2 (5 bases). The CDR3 runs 11 residues. Trimming pared 4 bases from V and 7 bases from J, leaving 8 bases between. The germline V gene has CDR1 SGHNT and CDR2 YENEEA. The CDR3 protein is CASSSTGEQYF. CDR3 DNA sequence: TGTGCCAGCAGCTCGACGGGAGAGCAGTACTTC.

This clone was seen only once. The chain couples TRBV27 to TRBJ2-7, with D tentatively TRBD1 (5 bases). In germline, CDR1 is MNHEY, CDR2 SMNVEV (reference sequence). This CDR3 comprises 13 residues. The V end lost 4 bases, the J end lost 1 base, and 8 bases lay between the germline ends. The CDR3 coding sequence is TGTGCCAGCAGTTGGGGCGGATCCTACGAGCAGTACTTC. Residues: CASSWGGSYEQYF.

The chain uses TRBV7-8 and TRBJ2-7; 11 nucleotides match TRBD1. This CDR3 region has 17 residues. The V and J ends lost 1 base and 3 bases, in that order; junction bases with no gene match: 8. Per germline, CDR1 SGHVS and CDR2 FQNEAQ. CDR3 sequence: CASSLGESGTGGYEQYF. The CDR3 bases are TGTGCCAGCAGCTTAGGAGAGTCCGGGACAGGGGGCTACGAGCAGTACTTC.

In its sample, this clone is large. V and J are TRBV27 and TRBJ1-1; D possibly corresponds to TRBD1 (6 bases). Germline CDR1 reads MNHEY; CDR2 reads SMNVEV (reference sequence). Trimming removed 5 bases from V and 4 bases from J, with 14 bases in between. The CDR3 has 14 amino acids. CDR3 loop: CASSQWGGPTEAFF. CDR3 in DNA: TGTGCCAGCAGTCAGTGGGGGGGCCCCACTGAAGCTTTCTTT.

In its sample, this clone was seen once. The rearrangement links TRBV28 to TRBJ2-5; 7 nucleotides match TRBD2. The CDR3 is 17 amino acids. In germline, CDR1 is MDHEN, CDR2 SYDVKM. J lost 7 bases, V lost 6 bases, and 20 bases had no gene match. The CDR3 bases are TGTGCCAGCAGCGCAACAAAACGACTAGCAGAACTGGCGACCCAGTACTTC. Its protein is CASSATKRLAELATQYF.

The V gene is TRBV7-8, the J gene TRBJ2-1, with D tentatively TRBD2 (6 bases). Trimming left V 5 bases short and J 0 bases short, with 11 bases between. Per the germline V gene, CDR1 is SGHVS and CDR2 is FQNEAQ. The CDR3 is made up of 15 amino acids. For the CDR3, the DNA is TGTGCCAGCAGCCAGGGACTCCACTCCTACAATGAGCAGTTCTTC. Residues: CASSQGLHSYNEQFF.

This chain joins TRBV27 and TRBJ1-1; 7 nucleotides align to TRBD1. The CDR3 contains 14 residues. The V gene end was trimmed by 5 bases and the J gene end by 7 bases; junction bases not matched to a gene: 10. Per the germline V gene, CDR1 is MNHEY and CDR2 is SMNVEV (reference sequence). This CDR3 is CASSPPDRRGEAFF. The DNA of the CDR3 is TGTGCCAGCAGTCCCCCGGACAGGCGCGGTGAAGCTTTCTTT.

The chain combines TRBV5-1 with TRBJ2-7, with TRBD1 as a possible D gene (6 bases). The CDR3 loop spans 12 amino acids. Germline lookup yields CDR1 SGHRS and CDR2 YFSETQ. V was clipped by 7 bases and J by 3 bases, with 11 bases between them. The CDR3, as DNA: TGCGCCAGCGGGTTAGGGGGCTACGAGCAGTACTTC. Translation gives CASGLGGYEQYF.

The V and J genes are TRBV11-2 and TRBJ2-6, with D hard to call. V lost 5 bases, J lost 5 bases, and 22 bases lay in between. Germline V gene lookup returns CDR1 SGHAT and CDR2 FQNNGV. This CDR3 spans 18 amino acids. The CDR3 sequence: CASSRRGKQQSRANVLTF. CDR3 coding DNA: TGTGCCAGCAGCCGCAGAGGCAAGCAACAAAGTCGGGCCAACGTCCTGACTTTC. The full variable domain, rest sourced from reference TRBV11-2 and TRBJ2-6, is EAGVAQSPRYKIIEKRQSVAFWCNPISGHATLYWYQQILGQGPKLLIQFQNNGVVDDSQLPKDRFSAERLKGVDSTLKIQPAKLEDSAVYLCASSRRGKQQSRANVLTFGAGSRLTVL.

The V call is TRBV9, the J call TRBJ2-1; no clear D gene. V gave up 4 bases and J gave up 5 bases, with 10 bases separating them. Germline V gives CDR1 SGDLS, CDR2 YYNGEE. The CDR3 spans 13 residues. The CDR3 sequence: CASSPLGNNEQFF. The CDR3, as DNA: TGTGCCAGCAGCCCTTTAGGGAACAATGAGCAGTTCTTC.

This rearrangement joins TRBV6-1 to TRBJ1-2; maybe TRBD1 (6 bases). V was shortened by 2 bases and J by 6 bases, with 19 bases between the two germline ends. The germline gives CDR1 MNHNS, CDR2 SASEGT. CDR3 length: 16 residues. The CDR3, as DNA: TGTGCCAGCAGTGAAAATTTGCAGGGGATCTCCGATGGCTACACCTTC. This translates into CASSENLQGISDGYTF.

This chain joins TRBV7-6 and TRBJ2-1, with TRBD2 matching 8 bases. The CDR3 totals 16 residues. Trimming at V came to 2 bases and at J to 7 bases, leaving 10 bases not matched to a gene. Germline V lookup: CDR1 SGHVS, CDR2 FNYEAQ. The CDR3, as DNA: TGTGCCAGCAGCTTATGGGCTGGGACGGGGGGGAATGAGCAGTTCTTC. As protein: CASSLWAGTGGNEQFF.

This clone came up a few times. V gene TRBV7-2 combines with J gene TRBJ2-7, with 10 bases fitting TRBD2. This CDR3 is built from 15 residues. Trimming cost V 4 bases and J 5 bases; bases outside gene matches: 8. The V gene's germline CDR1 is SGHTA and CDR2 FQGNSA. The CDR3: CASSSPTSGTNEQYF. The DNA for the CDR3 is TGTGCCAGCAGCTCACCTACTAGCGGGACCAACGAGCAGTACTTC.

This clone showed up just once. The genes are TRBV11-1 and TRBJ2-2; D remains unclear. The V gene's germline CDR1 is SGHAT and CDR2 FQDESV (reference sequence). V shed 5 bases and J shed 3 bases, with 7 bases lying between them. The CDR3 is 13 residues long. This CDR3 reads CASSNVDTGELFF. In nucleotides, the CDR3 is TGTGCCAGCAGCAACGTCGACACCGGGGAGCTGTTTTTT.

This clone was counted a few times. One end of the junction fails to match germline, which may point to a read error. V usage is TRBV19 and J usage is TRBJ2-6; 11 bases are shared with TRBD1. CDR3 length equals 16 residues. The germline CDR1 and CDR2 sequences are LNHDA and SQIVND (reference sequence). The CDR3 DNA sequence: TGTGCCAGTAGTATCAGGTCCGGGACAGGGGGCAACGTCCTGACTTTC. Its translation: CASSIRSGTGGNVLTF.

This clone was detected a few times. This CDR3 reads CASSVRLAYTDTQYF. In DNA, the CDR3 is TGTGCCAGCAGTGTCAGACTAGCGTACACAGATACGCAGTATTTT. The chain has TRBV6-1 and TRBJ2-3; 8 bases are a match to TRBD2. Germline V CDR1 and CDR2: MNHNS, SASEGT. With 4 bases clipped from V and 2 bases from J, the junction kept 5 bases outside the gene matches. This CDR3 contains 15 residues.

The chain combines TRBV19 with TRBJ2-7; D is tentatively TRBD1 or TRBD2 (5 bases each). The CDR3 extends over 17 amino acids. Germline V lookup: CDR1 LNHDA, CDR2 SQIVND (reference sequence). The V gene lost 4 bases and the J gene lost 0 bases, with 19 bases spanning the gap. The CDR3 DNA reads as TGTGCCAGTAGTACGGGGCGTGGGATTGAGAGCTCCTACGAGCAGTACTTC. The encoded protein is CASSTGRGIESSYEQYF.